A single sample gave rise to the 14 T cell receptor beta chains below, sequenced in a study of T cell responses to AZD1222 COVID-19 vaccine. Clones were read by immunoSEQ multiplex PCR, and TCRdb kept only the in-frame ones, dropping some. There are 180,000 or so clones in the sample; 90% to 95% occur only once, and about 3% lies in the top ten. Sequencing used peripheral blood, obtained on day 0 of AZD1222 vaccination. Receptors originate from an adult in good health.

The chain employs TRBV30 and TRBJ1-2; 9 nucleotides agree with TRBD1. CDR1 and CDR2 (germline): GTSNPN, SVGIG (reference sequence). V lost 1 base and J lost 6; bases outside the gene matches: 6. CDR3 length equals 14 residues. Here the CDR3 reads CAWSADRGFNGYTF. The CDR3 bases are TGTGCCTGGAGTGCCGACAGGGGGTTTAATGGCTACACCTTC.

The rearrangement joins TRBV5-1 to TRBJ2-7, with TRBD2 identical over 14 bases. This CDR3 is 15 amino acids long. Germline-derived CDR1 and CDR2 are SGHRS and YFSETQ. Trimming cost V 4 bases and J 1 base; bases outside gene matches: 1. The CDR3 spells CASSRLAGGSYEQYF. The CDR3 DNA is TGCGCCAGCAGCAGACTAGCGGGAGGGTCCTACGAGCAGTACTTC.

The chain is built from TRBV2 and TRBJ1-2; perhaps TRBD1 as D (5 bases). There are 14 residues in the CDR3. Per the germline V gene, CDR1 is SNHLY and CDR2 is FYNNEI. Deletions cut 3 bases from V and 6 bases from J, with 14 bases between. CDR3 nucleotides: TGTGCCAGCAGTGATCTCCAGGGTAGAAATGGCTACACCTTC. Translating gives CASSDLQGRNGYTF.

V gene TRBV9 combines with J gene TRBJ2-1; TRBD2 agrees at 8 bases. CDR1 and CDR2 (germline): SGDLS, YYNGEE. The ends lost 3 bases at V and 7 bases at J; junction bases unmatched: 12. This CDR3 has 16 residues. This chain's CDR3 is CASSDDGRARGNEQFF. The CDR3 nucleotides are TGTGCCAGCAGCGATGACGGGAGGGCCCGGGGTAATGAGCAGTTCTTC.

This chain joins TRBV19 and TRBJ2-1, with 15 bases fitting TRBD2. Looked up from germline, CDR1 is LNHDA and CDR2 is SQIVND (reference sequence). V shed 1 base, J shed 15 bases, and the junction held 10 bases outside the gene matches. The CDR3 consists of 16 residues. This CDR3 is CASSIGHGLAGGPPFF. The CDR3 region has the DNA TGTGCCAGTAGTATAGGGCATGGACTAGCGGGAGGGCCCCCGTTCTTC.

The chain combines TRBV29-1 with TRBJ1-2, with D unresolved. The CDR3 extends over 12 amino acids. Trimming pared 4 bases from V and 3 bases from J, leaving 9 bases between. Germline V lookup: CDR1 SQVTM, CDR2 ANQGSEA. CDR3 in amino acids: CSVVEGDYGYTF. Here the CDR3 DNA reads TGCAGCGTTGTCGAGGGTGACTATGGCTACACCTTC.

The chain uses TRBV14 and TRBJ2-7; D is unresolved. Germline CDR1 is SGHDN and CDR2 is FVKESK. V was shortened by 1 base and J by 4 bases, with 8 bases between the two germline ends. The CDR3 extends over 13 amino acids. For the CDR3, the DNA is TGTGCCAGCAGCCAAGGGTTTAGGTACGAGCAGTACTTC. Its translation is CASSQGFRYEQYF. Combining the CDR3 with reference TRBV14 and TRBJ2-7 gives the whole variable domain EAGVTQFPSHSVIEKGQTVTLRCDPISGHDNLYWYRRVMGKEIKFLLHFVKESKQDESGMPNNRFLAERTGGTYSTLKVQPAELEDSGVYFCASSQGFRYEQYFGPGTRLTVT.

V usage is TRBV7-8 and J usage is TRBJ1-1; D ambiguous. Trimming took 5 bases from V and 3 from J, leaving 16 bases between them. Germline V lookup: CDR1 SGHVS, CDR2 FQNEAQ. This CDR3 has 15 residues. The DNA for the CDR3 is TGTGCCAGCAGCCCGGCAGACCAAGGGTACACTGAAGCTTTCTTT. It specifies CASSPADQGYTEAFF.

The chain uses TRBV7-9 and TRBJ1-2; TRBD1 matches 8 bases. The CDR3 has 14 residues. After removal of 5 bases from V and 7 bases from J, the junction contained 9 bases not matched to a gene. CDR1 is SEHNR, CDR2 FQNEAQ, per germline (reference sequence). The CDR3 protein is CASSAPQGARGYTF. CDR3 bases: TGTGCCAGCAGCGCACCCCAGGGGGCGCGTGGCTACACCTTC.

The chain carries TRBV27 and TRBJ1-1; D is possibly TRBD1 (6 bases). The CDR3 loop spans 14 amino acids. Germline values: CDR1 MNHEY, CDR2 SMNVEV (reference sequence). Trimming shortened V by 6 bases and J by 6 bases, and 17 bases separated the two germline ends. The CDR3 DNA sequence: TGTGCCAGCAGGCCCATTTCGGGGGGCTCTGAAGCTTTCTTT. Translating it yields CASRPISGGSEAFF.

The chain links TRBV5-1 to TRBJ2-1, with a tentative D call TRBD1 (6 bases). CDR3 size: 13 residues. From germline, CDR1 is SGHRS and CDR2 YFSETQ. The V end was cut by 3 bases, the J end by 6 bases, with 10 bases between. The CDR3 sequence is CASSSQGPNEQFF. Here the CDR3 DNA reads TGCGCCAGCAGCTCACAGGGTCCCAATGAGCAGTTCTTC.

The V gene is TRBV30, the J gene TRBJ1-1; possibly TRBD1 for D (6 bases). The germline gives CDR1 GTSNPN, CDR2 SVGIG (reference sequence). V lost 2 bases and J 4 bases, leaving 11 bases between the germline ends. The CDR3 spans 13 residues. The chain's CDR3 is CAWSLGAGTEAFF. CDR3 DNA: TGTGCCTGGAGTTTGGGGGCAGGCACTGAAGCTTTCTTT.

The rearrangement links TRBV5-6 to TRBJ2-1; tentatively, D is TRBD1 or TRBD2 (6 bases each). The germline CDR1 and CDR2 sequences are SGHDT and YYEEEE. V lost 7 bases to trimming and J lost 6 bases, with 20 bases between them. The length of the CDR3 is 15 residues. The CDR3 spells CASAGQDTLGNEQFF. Here the CDR3 DNA reads TGTGCCAGCGCGGGACAAGACACCTTAGGCAATGAGCAGTTCTTC.

The J gene is TRBJ1-1, the V gene TRBV13; tentative D call: TRBD1 (5 bases). Germline V lookup: CDR1 PRHDT, CDR2 FYEKMQ (reference sequence). With 3 bases removed from V and 2 bases from J, the gap between germline ends came to 7 bases. The CDR3 contains 13 residues. This chain's CDR3 is CASSFDRNTEAFF. CDR3 sequence (DNA): TGTGCCAGCAGCTTCGACAGAAACACTGAAGCTTTCTTT.